This TCR beta chain originates from a study of cytomegalovirus exposure and HLA in healthy donors (dated by TCRdb to the late 2010s). At the level of the whole study: According to a later analysis, the 100 to 150 validation repertoires were produced on the same platform as the approximately 620 repertoires of the first cohort. High-throughput TCR immunosequencing, statistical association of individual TCRs with disease status, and machine learning were combined to predict cytomegalovirus infection status. The study aimed to test whether cataloging public T cell receptors could reveal signatures of past pathogen exposure. A separate validation cohort of 100 to 150 different subjects was used in addition to the approximately 700-subject first cohort. The study at large found these results: The validation cohort had no HLA typing available for a later analysis, so co-occurrence within that cohort was assessed over all 120 or so repertoires. In vitro tests confirmed that a few of the cytomegalovirus-associated TCR beta chains recognize cytomegalovirus antigens. In both the original and validation cohorts, the classifier was reported to diagnose cytomegalovirus status with high specificity and sensitivity. Across donors, most TCR sequences were observed very rarely, whereas some public TCRs were present in many individuals. Subsequent analysis determined that TCRs grouped into clusters in the first cohort also showed a tendency toward co-occurrence across the 120 or so validation repertoires, and 85% to 95% of cluster scores exceeded 0. The study listed around 160 TCR beta chains as associated with cytomegalovirus. The authors suggested that the approach could potentially be generalized to other disease states and immunological phenotypes.

CDR1 and CDR2 were assigned from the germline V gene as LGHNA and YNFKEQ. V loses 1 base of germline sequence and J loses 0 bases, and the interval between the two ends is 7 bases. Counted from cysteine to phenylalanine, this CDR3 has 15 amino acids. The retained sequence is limited to the CDR3, 45 bases, with the frame set at the first base. Donors formed part of the validation cohort, which comprised over a hundred subjects and was distinct from the first cohort of under 800 subjects. Library generation was performed with the immunoSEQ multiplex PCR assay. As for the authors' bioinformatics: To diagnose cytomegalovirus status from the catalog of TCR beta chain sequences, a statistical classification framework was built. The source is immuneACCESS, and TCRdb retained only in-frame sequences with V and J called. Part of the clones is not carried over; for the studies checked, unresolved V genes explain less than half of this, and the remainder is unexplained. The V and J calls and clone size were taken over from that table, and D and trimming were inferred from the DNA. The sample yields around 140,000 clones; roughly nine tenths were counted once. More than 0.95% of the sample rests with the top ten.

As to this clone: This clone's antigen is unknown. Nothing much larger sits one base from this clone, and base qualities are not available.

The chain uses TRBV4-2 and TRBJ1-3; too little of a D gene remains to name it. The sequence came from a young woman in good health and CMV-seronegative. The sample was PBMCs. The DNA sequence reads TGTGCCAGCAGCCAAGGCGGATTCTCTGGAAACACCATATATTTT. This sequence encodes CASSQGGFSGNTIYF.